This T cell receptor (beta chain) was found in a study of response to subunit inactivated influenza vaccine. TCRdb passed the RT-PCR reads through MiXCR, listing each CDR3 protein once. The data show 300,000 to 350,000 distinct CDR3 sequences, just over 20% seen once. This CDR3 has 12 amino acids. V lost 4 bases and J 0 bases, leaving 6 bases between the germline ends. Germline loops: CDR1 SQVTM, CDR2 ANQGSEA. This TCR derives from a man aged 50 to 75 who received an inactivated influenza vaccine. Here the sequenced sample was PBMCs from blood, taken approximately 22 months after vaccination. The chain employs TRBV29-1 and TRBJ2-5; D uncertain. CDR3 nucleotides: TGCAGCGTTGGGCAGAACCAAGAGACCCAGTACTTC. Its translation is CSVGQNQETQYF.